The T cell receptor beta chain described here comes from a study of blood T cell repertoires in COVID-19. At the level of the study: The United States, Italy and Spain were the sources of the acute and convalescent COVID-19 samples. PBMCs, B-cell-depleted T cells, or T cells were the source of the cDNA or gDNA that made up the material.

Original processing notes: How many nucleated cells were present was estimated from reference gene primer amplification. This table comes from immunoSEQ multiplex PCR, and its TCRdb copy is limited to in-frame clones, with some not included. D and trimming were read from the DNA, whereas the V and J calls and clone size are those reported in that table. The table lists some 130,000 clones, roughly 86% of them singletons. Germline-derived CDR1 and CDR2 are SGDLS and YYNGEE. Losses at the gene ends were 0 bases for V and 6 bases for J; bases not matched to a gene: 11. This CDR3 is built from 16 residues.

The J gene is TRBJ2-7, the V gene TRBV9; 8 nucleotides line up with TRBD2. Sequenced: peripheral blood. This sequence originates from a woman aged 50 to 60 who had recovered from COVID-19. This CDR3 reads CASSVVSGSTMGEQYF. The CDR3 bases are TGTGCCAGCAGCGTAGTAAGCGGGAGTACCATGGGCGAGCAGTACTTC.